Shown below are 10 T cell receptor beta chains from a single sample sequenced in a study of T cell repertoires in cytomegalovirus infection. TCRdb ran MiXCR on the reads and lists one entry per CDR3 protein. The sample yields approximately 1,000,000 distinct CDR3 sequences, 30% to 40% seen once. Their antigens are not known. The sample in question was cultured CD8+ T cells from PBMCs, obtained from culture after CMV antigen stimulation. Every receptor here comes from a human donor in good health (CMV status not recorded). Some clones in this sample may be carry-over from other donors' samples.

This sequence joins TRBV28 and TRBJ2-1, with D perhaps TRBD2 (5 bases). The CDR3 contains 16 residues. Trimming pared 5 bases from V and 1 base from J, leaving 15 bases between. The germline gives CDR1 MDHEN, CDR2 SYDVKM. The CDR3 spells CASSPLTGISYNEQFF. CDR3 in DNA: TGTGCCAGCAGTCCACTGACGGGGATTTCCTACAATGAGCAGTTCTTC.

This clonotype was seen a handful of times. The chain couples TRBV7-6 to TRBJ2-7, with 9 bases identical to TRBD1. Germline CDR1 and CDR2: SGHVS and FNYEAQ. The J segment lost 5 bases and the V segment lost 2 bases, leaving 7 bases of the junction unmatched. This CDR3 is built from 15 residues. This CDR3 is CASSLRDREVDEQYV. CDR3 sequence (DNA): TGTGCCAGCAGCTTAAGGGACAGGGAAGTCGACGAGCAGTACGTC.

The sample holds a few counts of this clonotype. V gene TRBV11-2 combines with J gene TRBJ2-1; 9 bases align to TRBD2. Germline lookup yields CDR1 SGHAT and CDR2 FQNNGV. V lost 1 base and J lost 6; bases outside the gene matches: 4. The CDR3 sequence is 15 residues long. CDR3 DNA sequence: TGTGCCAGCAGCTTAGTTCTAGCGGGGCCCAATGAGCAGTTCTTC. It codes for CASSLVLAGPNEQFF.

In this sample, this clonotype turned up a few times. The rearrangement links TRBV5-1 to TRBJ1-2; 10 bases are a match to TRBD1. Germline V gene lookup returns CDR1 SGHRS and CDR2 YFSETQ. This CDR3 has 15 amino acids. The V segment lost 0 bases and the J segment 5 bases; nucleotides outside the gene matches: 4. The CDR3 DNA is TGCGCCAGCAGCTTGGGCGGGACAGGGGAATATGGCTACACCTTC. Translation gives CASSLGGTGEYGYTF.

This clonotype was counted ten times or more. The chain has TRBV7-2 and TRBJ1-1; D gene uncertain. V was pared by 1 base and J by 6 bases, with 9 bases between. This CDR3 is built from 13 residues. Germline lookup yields CDR1 SGHTA and CDR2 FQGNSA. As DNA, the CDR3 is TGTGCCAGCAGCTTAGAAGGAGACGCTGAAGCTTTCTTT. It codes for CASSLEGDAEAFF.

This clonotype came up many times. The V call is TRBV6-1, the J call TRBJ1-1; D unclear. The CDR3 has 14 amino acids. V was trimmed by 2 bases and J by 5 bases, leaving 12 bases between them. Germline V gene sequence: CDR1 MNHNS, CDR2 SASEGT. CDR3 DNA: TGTGCCAGCAGTGAAATTCAGTCGGCGACTGAAGCTTTCTTT. Encoded protein: CASSEIQSATEAFF.

Points on this clonotype: One end of the junction fails to match germline, which may point to a read error. J is TRBJ2-5 and V is TRBV12-3 or TRBV12-4, with 8 bases lining up with TRBD1. This CDR3 has 16 amino acids. The CDR3 DNA reads as TGTGCCAGCAGCCTCGACAGGGGTGTTTACCAAGTGACCCAGTACTTC. This encodes CASSLDRGVYQVTQYF.

This chain uses TRBV4-1 with TRBJ2-5; D is possibly TRBD1 (5 bases). The germline V and J ends were trimmed by 2 bases and 5 bases, with 18 bases remaining between them. The CDR3 contains 16 residues. From germline, CDR1 is MGHRA and CDR2 YSYEKL. The CDR3 reads CASSQHPRPGSETQYF. In DNA, the CDR3 is TGCGCCAGCAGCCAACATCCCCGGCCAGGGTCCGAGACCCAGTACTTC.

Here the CDR3 reads CASSPGSGGYEQYF. Here the CDR3 DNA reads TGTGCCAGCTCACCCGGTAGCGGGGGCTACGAGCAGTACTTC. The genes are TRBV18 and TRBJ2-7, with TRBD2 matching 9 bases. CDR3 size: 14 residues. Germline V gene sequence: CDR1 KGHSH, CDR2 LQKENI. The junction had 3 bases not matched to a gene; V was cut back by 3 bases and J by 3 bases.

The sample holds a few counts of this clonotype. The chain combines TRBV2 with TRBJ2-3, with TRBD2 as a possible D gene (5 bases). The CDR3 is 15 amino acids. Per the germline V gene, CDR1 is SNHLY and CDR2 is FYNNEI. V was trimmed by 4 bases and J by 5 bases, leaving 16 bases between them. In DNA, the CDR3 is TGTGCCAGCAGTGGCATGGGAGCTCCGCAAGATACGCAGTATTTT. It encodes CASSGMGAPQDTQYF.